The 7 T cell receptor beta chains reported below all come from one sample, sequenced in a study of T cell responses to AZD1222 COVID-19 vaccine. This table comes from immunoSEQ multiplex PCR, and its TCRdb copy is limited to in-frame clones, with some not included. This sample yields over 100,000 clones, of which 88% are seen a single time; 2.4% belongs to the top ten. Sample: peripheral blood, taken on day 0 of AZD1222 vaccination. All receptors derive from an adult in good health.

This clone was seen just once. The chain uses TRBV18 and TRBJ2-7, with 11 bases lining up with TRBD1. Germline V gene lookup returns CDR1 KGHSH and CDR2 LQKENI. This CDR3 comprises 14 residues. Losses at the gene ends were 3 bases for V and 7 bases for J; bases not matched to a gene: 5. CDR3 loop: CASSPDRGPWEQYF. For the CDR3, the DNA is TGTGCCAGCTCACCGGACAGGGGGCCATGGGAGCAGTACTTC.

This clone has only one observation. The chain joins TRBV11-2 to TRBJ1-2, with D maybe TRBD1 (5 bases). The V gene lost 6 bases and the J gene lost 3 bases, with 17 bases spanning the gap. This CDR3 has 15 amino acids. Germline CDR1 is SGHAT and CDR2 is FQNNGV. CDR3 sequence (DNA): TGTGCCAGCAGGAGACTTCAGGGCCCGTACTATGGCTACACCTTC. It translates to CASRRLQGPYYGYTF.

This clone was found a few times. The chain has TRBV7-2 and TRBJ2-1, with D possibly matching TRBD2 (5 bases). V gave up 0 bases and J gave up 1 base, with 7 bases separating them. Germline V gene sequence: CDR1 SGHTA, CDR2 FQGNSA. CDR3 length: 15 amino acids. CDR3 loop: CASSLARGSYNEQFF. In DNA, the CDR3 is TGTGCCAGCAGCTTAGCTCGGGGTTCCTACAATGAGCAGTTCTTC.

J is TRBJ1-3 and V is TRBV30, with D unclear. CDR1 GTSNPN and CDR2 SVGIG come from the germline V gene (reference sequence). With 0 bases removed from V and 4 bases from J, the gap between germline ends came to 7 bases. The CDR3 has 13 amino acids. The CDR3 DNA is TGTGCCTGGAGTGTCATTGGGGGAAACACCATATATTTT. Protein product: CAWSVIGGNTIYF.

V gene TRBV6-4 combines with J gene TRBJ2-1; 7 bases match TRBD2. This CDR3 region has 13 residues. Germline V lookup: CDR1 MRHNA, CDR2 SNTAGT. After removal of 8 bases from V and 3 bases from J, the junction contained 4 bases not matched to a gene. CDR3 protein: CASSGGSYNEQFF. CDR3 bases: TGTGCCAGCTCGGGCGGGAGCTACAATGAGCAGTTCTTC.

V gene TRBV30 combines with J gene TRBJ1-1; maybe TRBD1 (5 bases). The CDR3 is 13 amino acids. V was trimmed by 0 bases and J by 1 base, leaving 6 bases between them. The V gene's germline CDR1 is GTSNPN and CDR2 SVGIG (reference sequence). Written as DNA, the CDR3 is TGTGCCTGGAGTGTGGGGGGGAACACTGAAGCTTTCTTT. It codes for CAWSVGGNTEAFF.

The chain's CDR3 is CASRQDSNQPQHF. CDR3 coding DNA: TGTGCCAGCAGGCAGGATAGCAATCAGCCCCAGCATTTT. The chain combines TRBV2 with TRBJ1-5; the D is unclear. Per germline, CDR1 SNHLY and CDR2 FYNNEI. This CDR3 comprises 13 residues. Trimming left V 6 bases short and J 0 bases short, with 6 bases between.